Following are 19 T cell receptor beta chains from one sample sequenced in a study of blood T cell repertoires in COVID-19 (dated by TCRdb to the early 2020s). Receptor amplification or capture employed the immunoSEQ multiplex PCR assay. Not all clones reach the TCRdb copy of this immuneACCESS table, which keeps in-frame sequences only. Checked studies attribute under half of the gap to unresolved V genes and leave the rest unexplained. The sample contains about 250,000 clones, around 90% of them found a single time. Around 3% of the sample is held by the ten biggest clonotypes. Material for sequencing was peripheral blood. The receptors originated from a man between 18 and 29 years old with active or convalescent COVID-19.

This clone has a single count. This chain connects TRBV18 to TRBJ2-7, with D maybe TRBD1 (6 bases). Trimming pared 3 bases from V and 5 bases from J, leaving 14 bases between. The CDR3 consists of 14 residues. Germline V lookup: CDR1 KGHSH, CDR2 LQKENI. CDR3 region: CASSPRDTGHEQYF. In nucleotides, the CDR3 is TGTGCCAGCTCACCCAGAGACACAGGGCACGAGCAGTACTTC.

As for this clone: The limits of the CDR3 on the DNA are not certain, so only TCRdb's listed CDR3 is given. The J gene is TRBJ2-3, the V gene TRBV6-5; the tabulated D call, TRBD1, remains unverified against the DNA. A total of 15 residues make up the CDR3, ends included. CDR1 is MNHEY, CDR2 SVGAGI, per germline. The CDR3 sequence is CASSSGQGTTDTQYF.

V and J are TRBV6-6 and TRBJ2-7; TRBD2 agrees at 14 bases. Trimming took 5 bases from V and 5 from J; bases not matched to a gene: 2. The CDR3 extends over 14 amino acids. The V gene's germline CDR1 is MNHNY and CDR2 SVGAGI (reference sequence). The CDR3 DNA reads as TGTGCCAGCAGTGGGACTAGCGGGAGTGACGAGCAGTACTTC. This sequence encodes CASSGTSGSDEQYF.

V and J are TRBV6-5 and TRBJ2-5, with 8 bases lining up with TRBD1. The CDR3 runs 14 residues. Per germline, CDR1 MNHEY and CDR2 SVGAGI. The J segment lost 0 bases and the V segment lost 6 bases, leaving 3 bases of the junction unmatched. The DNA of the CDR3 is TGTGCCAGCAGCCGGGACAGGTACCAAGAGACCCAGTACTTC. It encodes CASSRDRYQETQYF.

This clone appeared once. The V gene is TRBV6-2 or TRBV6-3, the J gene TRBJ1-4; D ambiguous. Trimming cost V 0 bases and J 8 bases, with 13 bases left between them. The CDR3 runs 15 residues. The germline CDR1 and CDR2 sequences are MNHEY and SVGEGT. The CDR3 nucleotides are TGTGCCAGCAGTTACTCCACCTCCTTCGGGGAAAAACTGTTTTTT. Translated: CASSYSTSFGEKLFF.

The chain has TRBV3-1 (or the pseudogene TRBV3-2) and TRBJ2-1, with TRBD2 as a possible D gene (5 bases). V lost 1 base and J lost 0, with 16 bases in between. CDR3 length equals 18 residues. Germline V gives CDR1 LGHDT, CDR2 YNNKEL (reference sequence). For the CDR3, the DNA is TGTGCCAGCAGCCAAGCCCCTCCGGGGTCTGACTCCTACAATGAGCAGTTCTTC. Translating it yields CASSQAPPGSDSYNEQFF.

Here the CDR3 DNA reads TGTGCCAGCACCCCCCCAGGACAGGCGATCTACGAGCAGTACTTC. Residues: CASTPPGQAIYEQYF. The chain combines TRBV28 with TRBJ2-7; 7 nucleotides line up with TRBD1. The CDR3 runs 15 residues. With 7 bases clipped from V and 3 bases from J, the junction kept 12 bases outside the gene matches. Germline lookup yields CDR1 MDHEN and CDR2 SYDVKM.

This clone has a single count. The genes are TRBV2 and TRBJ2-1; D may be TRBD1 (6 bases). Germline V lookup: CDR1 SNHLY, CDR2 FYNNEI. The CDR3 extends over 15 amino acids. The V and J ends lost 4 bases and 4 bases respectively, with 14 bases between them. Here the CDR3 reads CASSGMDRLYNEQFF. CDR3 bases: TGTGCCAGCAGTGGGATGGACAGACTGTACAATGAGCAGTTCTTC. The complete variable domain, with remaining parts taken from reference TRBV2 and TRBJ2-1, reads EPEVTQTPSHQVTQMGQEVILRCVPISNHLYFYWYRQILGQKVEFLVSFYNNEISEKSEIFDDQFSVERPDGSNFTLKIRSTKLEDSAMYFCASSGMDRLYNEQFFGPGTRLTVL.

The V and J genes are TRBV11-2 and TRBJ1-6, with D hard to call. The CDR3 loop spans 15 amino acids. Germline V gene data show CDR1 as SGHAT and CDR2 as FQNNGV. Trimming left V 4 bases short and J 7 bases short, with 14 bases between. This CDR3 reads CASSSPTYPNSPLHF. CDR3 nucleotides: TGTGCCAGCAGCTCACCAACCTATCCGAATTCACCCCTCCACTTT.

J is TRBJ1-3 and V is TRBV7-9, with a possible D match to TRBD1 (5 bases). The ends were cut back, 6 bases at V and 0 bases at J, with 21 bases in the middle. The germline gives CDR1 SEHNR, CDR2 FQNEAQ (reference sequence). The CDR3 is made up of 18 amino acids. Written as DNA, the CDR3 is TGTGCCAGCAGTACAACAATATTCCGGGGGACCTCTGGAAACACCATATATTTT. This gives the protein CASSTTIFRGTSGNTIYF.

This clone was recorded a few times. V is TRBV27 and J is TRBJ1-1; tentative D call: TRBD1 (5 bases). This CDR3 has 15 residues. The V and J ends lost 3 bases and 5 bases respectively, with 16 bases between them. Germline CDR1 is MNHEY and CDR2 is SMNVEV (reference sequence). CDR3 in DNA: TGTGCCAGCAGTTTCTCAACACGGGGGAATACTGAAGCTTTCTTT. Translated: CASSFSTRGNTEAFF.

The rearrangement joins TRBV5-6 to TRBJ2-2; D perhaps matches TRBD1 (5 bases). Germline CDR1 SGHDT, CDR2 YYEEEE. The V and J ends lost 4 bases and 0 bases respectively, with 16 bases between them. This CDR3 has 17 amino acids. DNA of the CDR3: TGTGCCAGCAGCCTACCTGCCAGGGCTGCGAACACCGGGGAGCTGTTTTTT. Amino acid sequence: CASSLPARAANTGELFF. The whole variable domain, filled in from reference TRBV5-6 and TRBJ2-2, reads DAGVTQSPTHLIKTRGQQVTLRCSPKSGHDTVSWYQQALGQGPQFIFQYYEEEERQRGNFPDRFSGHQFPNYSSELNVNALLLGDSALYLCASSLPARAANTGELFFGEGSRLTVL.

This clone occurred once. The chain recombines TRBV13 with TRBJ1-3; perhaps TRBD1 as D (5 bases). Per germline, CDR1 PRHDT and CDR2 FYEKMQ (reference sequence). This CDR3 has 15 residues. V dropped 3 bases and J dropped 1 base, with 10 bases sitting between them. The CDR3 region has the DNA TGTGCCAGCAGCTTCCAACAGGATTCTGGAAACACCATATATTTT. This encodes CASSFQQDSGNTIYF.

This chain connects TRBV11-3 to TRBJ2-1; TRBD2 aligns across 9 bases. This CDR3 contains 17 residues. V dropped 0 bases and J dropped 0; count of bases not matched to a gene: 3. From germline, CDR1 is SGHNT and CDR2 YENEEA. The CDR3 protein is CASSLEVAGVSYNEQFF. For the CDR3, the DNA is TGTGCCAGCAGCTTAGAAGTAGCGGGAGTCTCCTACAATGAGCAGTTCTTC.

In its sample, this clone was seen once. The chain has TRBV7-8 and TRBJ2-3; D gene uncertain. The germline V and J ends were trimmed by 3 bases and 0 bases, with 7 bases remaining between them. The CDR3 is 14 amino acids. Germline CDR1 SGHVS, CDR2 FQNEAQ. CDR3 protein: CASSLRSSTDTQYF. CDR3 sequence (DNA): TGTGCCAGCAGCTTGCGTAGCAGCACAGATACGCAGTATTTT.

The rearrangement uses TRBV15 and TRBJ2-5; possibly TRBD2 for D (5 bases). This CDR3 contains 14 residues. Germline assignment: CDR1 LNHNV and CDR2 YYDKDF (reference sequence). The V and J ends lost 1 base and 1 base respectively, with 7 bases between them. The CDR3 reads CATSRVGLQETQYF. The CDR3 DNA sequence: TGTGCCACCAGCAGAGTCGGACTCCAAGAGACCCAGTACTTC.

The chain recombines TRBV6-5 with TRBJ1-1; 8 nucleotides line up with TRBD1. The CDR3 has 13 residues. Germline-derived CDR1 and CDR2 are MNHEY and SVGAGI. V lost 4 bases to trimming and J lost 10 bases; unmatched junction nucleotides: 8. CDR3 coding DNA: TGTGCCAGCAGTTCAAACAGGGGGAGAGGAGCTTTCTTT. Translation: CASSSNRGRGAFF.

The CDR3 coding sequence is TGTGCCAGCTCATCGACAAAGGTGAACACTGAAGCTTTCTTT. It translates to CASSSTKVNTEAFF. The rearrangement uses TRBV18 and TRBJ1-1; D ambiguous. CDR1 and CDR2 from the germline V gene are KGHSH and LQKENI. V lost 5 bases to trimming and J lost 0 bases, with 10 bases between them. The CDR3 consists of 14 residues.

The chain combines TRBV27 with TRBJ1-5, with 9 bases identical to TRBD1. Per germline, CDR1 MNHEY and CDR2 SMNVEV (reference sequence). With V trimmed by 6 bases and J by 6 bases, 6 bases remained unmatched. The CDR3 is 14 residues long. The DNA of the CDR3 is TGTGCCAGCAGCCGACAGGGGGGTCTTCAGCCCCAGCATTTT. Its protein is CASSRQGGLQPQHF.